This is a list of T cell receptor beta chains from one sample in a study of a mutant IDH1 vaccine in newly diagnosed glioma. These receptors lack a known antigen. Using immunoSEQ multiplex PCR, the repertoire was profiled, and TCRdb retains in-frame clones only, with some absent. The profile covers about 61,000 clones, with roughly 80% appearing a single time and approximately 6.1% taken by the ten largest. The sequencing here drew on PBMCs, taken from a glioma patient whose treatment included an IDH1 peptide vaccine. The receptors here all came from a man aged 50-60 years with glioma. CDR3s include the opening cysteine and the closing phenylalanine or tryptophan. The D gene is left open where the match is weak. Not every row has a clone size; where given, it reads once, few, many or a size class.

TRBV11-2,-,-,TRBJ1-5,CASSLDGAGNQPQHF,TGTGCCAGCAGCTTAGATGGGGCGGGAAATCAGCCCCAGCATTTT
TRBV5-1,-,-,TRBJ1-2,CASSPTANYGYTF,TGCGCCAGCAGCCCGACAGCTAACTATGGCTACACCTTC
TRBV6-5,TRBD1,-,TRBJ1-2,CASTRGRDGYTF,TGTGCCAGCACCAGGGGGAGGGATGGCTACACCTTC
TRBV7-9,-,-,TRBJ1-1,CASSLSGNTEAFF,TGTGCCAGCAGCTTATCGGGTAACACTGAAGCTTTCTTT
TRBV7-2,-,-,TRBJ2-5,CASSILGGGVQETQYF,TGTGCCAGCAGCATCCTGGGAGGGGGCGTCCAAGAGACCCAGTACTTC
TRBV27,-,-,TRBJ1-4,CASSPQGVSEKLFF,TGTGCCAGCAGCCCTCAAGGAGTTTCAGAAAAACTGTTTTTT
TRBV5-5,TRBD1,-,TRBJ2-6,CASSLQGAGANVLTF,TGTGCCAGCAGCTTGCAGGGGGCGGGGGCCAACGTCCTGACTTTC
TRBV5-1,-,once,TRBJ2-5,CASSLIGVGETQYF,TGCGCCAGCAGCTTGATAGGGGTAGGAGAGACCCAGTACTTC
TRBV10-3,-,-,TRBJ1-1,CAISEQGGVNTEAFF,TGTGCCATCAGTGAGCAGGGAGGGGTGAACACTGAAGCTTTCTTT
TRBV7-2,-,-,TRBJ1-3,CASSLGPGIGGNTIYF,TGTGCCAGCAGCTTAGGACCGGGGATTGGTGGAAACACCATATATTTT
TRBV7-9,-,-,TRBJ2-5,CASSFGPRNQETQYF,TGTGCCAGCAGCTTCGGACCGAGGAATCAAGAGACCCAGTACTTC
TRBV6-5,-,-,TRBJ1-1,CASSIPGLGRTEAFF,TGTGCCAGCAGCATCCCCGGCTTGGGCCGCACTGAAGCTTTCTTT
TRBV7-2,TRBD2,-,TRBJ2-5,CASSLSSGGAGTQYF,TGTGCCAGCAGCTTATCTAGCGGGGGGGCGGGGACCCAGTACTTC
TRBV19,TRBD1,-,TRBJ2-6,CASSIGQGFSGANVLTF,TGTGCCAGTAGTATCGGACAGGGTTTCTCTGGGGCCAACGTCCTGACTTTC
TRBV19,TRBD1,-,TRBJ2-3,CASSIWGQGTDTQYF,TGTGCCAGTAGTATTTGGGGACAGGGTACAGATACGCAGTATTTT
TRBV25-1,-,-,TRBJ1-5,CASFFPGSGNQPQHF,TGTGCCAGCTTCTTTCCGGGTTCAGGAAATCAGCCCCAGCATTTT
TRBV4-1,-,-,TRBJ2-5,CASSQVKTEQETQYF,TGCGCCAGCAGCCAAGTCAAAACAGAACAAGAGACCCAGTACTTC
TRBV2,-,-,TRBJ2-7,CASSEIPHDEQYF,TGTGCCAGCAGTGAAATCCCGCACGACGAGCAGTACTTC
TRBV27,-,few,TRBJ1-1,CASSTLGIVDTEAFF,TGTGCCAGCAGTACTCTCGGCATAGTGGACACTGAAGCTTTCTTT
TRBV30,-,-,TRBJ1-4,CAWSWGGRVELFF,TGTGCCTGGAGTTGGGGAGGGAGGGTCGAACTGTTTTTT
TRBV7-2,TRBD1,-,TRBJ2-5,CASSPQLDRGRAETQYF,TGTGCCAGCAGCCCCCAGCTGGACAGGGGGCGCGCGGAGACCCAGTACTTC
TRBV7-8,-,-,TRBJ2-7,CASRVREGSYEQYF,TGTGCCAGCAGGGTGCGGGAAGGCTCCTACGAGCAGTACTTC
TRBV18,-,-,TRBJ1-5,CASSPGQNQPQHF,TGTGCCAGCTCGCCAGGACAGAATCAGCCCCAGCATTTT
TRBV9,-,-,TRBJ1-1,CASSIQDMNTEAFF,TGTGCCAGCAGCATACAGGACATGAACACTGAAGCTTTCTTT
TRBV7-2,-,-,TRBJ1-1,CASSLAWNRDGGGSTEAFF,TGTGCCAGCAGCTTAGCATGGAATAGGGATGGGGGGGGAAGCACTGAAGCTTTCTTT
TRBV6-1,-,-,TRBJ2-7,CASSEGYSYEQYF,TGTGCCAGCAGTGAAGGGTACTCCTACGAGCAGTACTTC
TRBV11-3,-,once,TRBJ2-5,CASSLNGKETQYF,TGTGCCAGCAGCTTGAACGGAAAAGAGACCCAGTACTTC
TRBV19,TRBD2,-,TRBJ2-1,CASSPGLAYNEQFF,TGTGCCAGTAGTCCGGGACTAGCCTACAATGAGCAGTTCTTC
TRBV6-5,-,-,TRBJ1-1,CASSSLGQGAFF,TGTGCCAGCAGCTCTTTGGGGCAGGGTGCTTTCTTT
TRBV28,TRBD1,-,TRBJ2-7,CASSSTGTGIPYEQYF,TGTGCCAGCAGTTCGACCGGGACAGGGATCCCCTACGAGCAGTACTTC
TRBV29-1,TRBD2,-,TRBJ2-1,CSNRLADSSYNEQFF,TGCAGCAACCGACTAGCGGATAGCTCCTACAATGAGCAGTTCTTC
TRBV11-2,-,-,TRBJ2-5,CASSLDLVTSQETQYF,TGTGCCAGCAGCTTAGATTTAGTAACTAGCCAAGAGACCCAGTACTTC
TRBV9,TRBD2,-,TRBJ2-1,CASSARLAGGKKYNEQFF,TGTGCCAGCAGCGCAAGACTAGCGGGAGGGAAAAAGTACAATGAGCAGTTCTTC
TRBV2,-,-,TRBJ1-2,CASSPGMGARSYTF,TGTGCCAGCAGTCCCGGGATGGGGGCACGGAGCTACACCTTC
TRBV14,-,-,TRBJ2-3,CASSHIITDTQYF,TGTGCCAGCAGCCATATTATTACAGATACGCAGTATTTT
TRBV19,TRBD1,-,TRBJ2-3,CASSPARDRFTDTQYF,TGTGCCAGTAGTCCCGCTCGGGACAGATTCACAGATACGCAGTATTTT
TRBV2,-,-,TRBJ1-2,CASRTNYGYTF,TGTGCCAGCAGGACAAACTATGGCTACACCTTC
TRBV7-8,-,-,TRBJ1-4,CASSLDFQGGKLFF,TGTGCCAGCAGCTTAGATTTTCAGGGAGGAAAACTGTTTTTT
TRBV29-1,-,few,TRBJ2-2,CSARDTSKGTGELFF,TGCAGCGCTCGGGACACTAGCAAGGGCACCGGGGAGCTGTTTTTT
TRBV6-5,-,-,TRBJ1-2,CASTQRDTAYGYTF,TGTGCCAGCACCCAGAGGGACACAGCGTATGGCTACACCTTC
TRBV7-9,-,few,TRBJ1-4,CASSQGNRDNEKLFF,TGTGCCAGCAGCCAAGGGAACAGGGATAATGAAAAACTGTTTTTT
TRBV9,-,few,TRBJ1-5,CASSVAAYNQPQHF,TGTGCCAGCAGCGTAGCGGCTTACAATCAGCCCCAGCATTTT
TRBV6-6,-,-,TRBJ2-1,CASSRRLEQFF,TGTGCCAGCAGCAGACGGCTAGAACAGTTCTTC
TRBV11-2,-,once,TRBJ2-1,CASSLDRFHSYNEQFF,TGTGCCAGCAGCTTAGACCGATTTCACTCCTACAATGAGCAGTTCTTC